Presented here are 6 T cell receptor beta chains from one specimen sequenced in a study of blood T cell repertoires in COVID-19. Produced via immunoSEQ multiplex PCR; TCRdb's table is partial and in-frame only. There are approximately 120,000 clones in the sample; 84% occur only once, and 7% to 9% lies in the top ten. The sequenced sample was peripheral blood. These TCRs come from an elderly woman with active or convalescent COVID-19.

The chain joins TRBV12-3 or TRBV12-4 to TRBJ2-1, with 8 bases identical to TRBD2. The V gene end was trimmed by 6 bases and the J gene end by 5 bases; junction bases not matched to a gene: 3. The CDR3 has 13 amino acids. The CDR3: CASSIAGNNEQFF. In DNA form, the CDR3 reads TGTGCCAGCAGCATAGCGGGAAACAATGAGCAGTTCTTC.

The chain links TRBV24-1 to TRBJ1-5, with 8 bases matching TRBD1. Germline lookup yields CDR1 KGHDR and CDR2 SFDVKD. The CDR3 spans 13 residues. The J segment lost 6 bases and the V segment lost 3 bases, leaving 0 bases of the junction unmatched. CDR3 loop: CATSDQGAQPQHF. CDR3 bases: TGTGCCACCAGTGATCAGGGGGCTCAGCCCCAGCATTTT.

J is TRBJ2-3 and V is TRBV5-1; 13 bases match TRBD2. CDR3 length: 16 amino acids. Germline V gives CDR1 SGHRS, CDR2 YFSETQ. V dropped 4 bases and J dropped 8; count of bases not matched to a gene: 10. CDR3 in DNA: TGCGCCAGCAGCCCTAGCAAGGGACTAGCGGGATTTACGCAGTATTTT. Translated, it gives CASSPSKGLAGFTQYF.

The CDR3 here is CASSEFGESTDTQYF. Written as DNA, the CDR3 is TGTGCCAGCAGTGAATTCGGGGAGAGCACAGATACGCAGTATTTT. This sequence joins TRBV6-1 and TRBJ2-3, with a possible D match to TRBD2 (5 bases). This CDR3 has 15 amino acids. Looked up from germline, CDR1 is MNHNS and CDR2 is SASEGT. The V end was cut by 2 bases, the J end by 0 bases, with 9 bases between.

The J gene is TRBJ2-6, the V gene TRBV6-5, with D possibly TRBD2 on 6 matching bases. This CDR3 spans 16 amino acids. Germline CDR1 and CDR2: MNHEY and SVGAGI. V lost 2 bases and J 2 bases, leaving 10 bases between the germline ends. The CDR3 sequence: CASSYGGIPGANVLTF. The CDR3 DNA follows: TGTGCCAGCAGTTACGGAGGGATCCCTGGGGCCAACGTCCTGACTTTC.

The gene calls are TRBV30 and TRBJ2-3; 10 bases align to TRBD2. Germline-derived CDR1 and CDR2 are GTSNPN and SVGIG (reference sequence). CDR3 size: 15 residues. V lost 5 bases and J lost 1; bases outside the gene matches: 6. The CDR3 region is CAWEAGLAGTDTQYF. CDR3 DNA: TGTGCCTGGGAAGCAGGACTAGCGGGCACAGATACGCAGTATTTT.